One and the same sample provided the 17 T cell receptor beta chains below, sequenced in a study of vaccination effects on CD4 cells after COVID-19. Assay: immunoSEQ multiplex PCR; the TCRdb copy retains only in-frame clones and omits some. The data contain some 20,000 clones, 70% to 80% of them singletons. Pools of viral peptides were used by the ViraFEST assay to expand antigen-specific CD4+ T cells ahead of sequencing. Researchers isolated CD4+ T cells once approximately 10 days of culture had elapsed. These TCRs' antigens remain unknown. The specimen comprised CD4+ T cells from PBMCs cultured with HCoV-229E spike peptides, sampled before COVID-19 vaccination. These receptors originate from a human donor who received a COVID-19 vaccine.

The J gene is TRBJ1-2, the V gene TRBV7-9; 11 positions match TRBD1. Germline CDR1 reads SEHNR; CDR2 reads FQNEAQ (reference sequence). With V trimmed by 4 bases and J by 4 bases, 8 bases remained unmatched. The CDR3 contains 16 residues. The CDR3: CASSSGQGALGYGYTF. CDR3 DNA sequence: TGTGCCAGCAGCTCCGGACAGGGGGCGCTTGGCTATGGCTACACCTTC.

This clone has only one observation. This chain uses TRBV4-1 with TRBJ2-7; the D is unclear. The V end was cut by 0 bases, the J end by 3 bases, with 9 bases between. Germline-derived CDR1 and CDR2 are MGHRA and YSYEKL. CDR3 length: 14 amino acids. The CDR3 region has the DNA TGCGCCAGCAGCCAAGAGGTACAGAGCTACGAGCAGTACTTC. Residues: CASSQEVQSYEQYF.

V usage is TRBV3-1 (or the pseudogene TRBV3-2) and J usage is TRBJ2-7; D remains ambiguous. The germline gives CDR1 LGHDT, CDR2 YNNKEL (reference sequence). Trimming left V 1 base short and J 2 bases short, with 12 bases between. This CDR3 is built from 15 residues. The CDR3 DNA is TGTGCCAGCAGCCAAGGATACACACTGGCCTACGAGCAGTACTTC. It translates to CASSQGYTLAYEQYF.

This CDR3 reads CASSVRSLNTEAFF. Written as DNA, the CDR3 is TGTGCCAGCAGCGTAAGGAGTTTGAACACTGAAGCTTTCTTT. This rearrangement joins TRBV9 to TRBJ1-1; D gene unclear. Trimming shortened V by 1 base and J by 0 bases, and 7 bases separated the two germline ends. Germline V lookup: CDR1 SGDLS, CDR2 YYNGEE. The CDR3 covers 14 residues.

This rearrangement joins TRBV18 to TRBJ1-2; TRBD1 is a possible D gene (6 bases). The CDR3 length is 16 residues. From germline, CDR1 is KGHSH and CDR2 LQKENI. CDR3 sequence: CATGPNMAGANYGYTF. CDR3 in DNA: TGTGCAACCGGGCCGAATATGGCAGGGGCTAACTATGGCTACACCTTC.

The V gene is TRBV25-1, the J gene TRBJ1-6; no definite D call. Germline V lookup: CDR1 MGHDK, CDR2 SYGVNS. The CDR3 sequence is 12 residues long. Trimming removed 6 bases from V and 6 bases from J, with 6 bases in between. The CDR3 DNA reads as TGTGCCAGCAGCTCGAGTAATTCACCCCTCCACTTT. This encodes CASSSSNSPLHF.

The V call is TRBV3-1 (or the pseudogene TRBV3-2), the J call TRBJ2-3; 7 nucleotides line up with TRBD2. Germline trimming cut 2 bases from V and 3 bases from J; bases unmatched to any gene: 2. CDR1 is LGHDT, CDR2 YNNKEL, per germline (reference sequence). The CDR3 is 14 amino acids. The CDR3 sequence is CASSQWEGTDTQYF. CDR3 coding DNA: TGTGCCAGCAGCCAATGGGAGGGGACAGATACGCAGTATTTT.

The chain has TRBV5-4 and TRBJ1-2, with 9 bases that match TRBD1. CDR1 is SGHNT and CDR2 is YYREEE in the germline V gene (reference sequence). The junction had 8 bases not matched to a gene; V was cut back by 3 bases and J by 2 bases. This CDR3 has 16 residues. This CDR3 is CASSSGTGSENYGYTF. Written as DNA, the CDR3 is TGTGCCAGCAGCTCCGGGACAGGGAGTGAGAACTATGGCTACACCTTC.

This clone has more than one count but fewer than ten. The CDR3 nucleotides are TGTGCCAGCTCAGTCGGAGAGAACACTGAAGCTTTCTTT. It is translated as CASSVGENTEAFF. The chain combines TRBV18 with TRBJ1-1; the D is unclear. CDR3 length: 13 residues. Germline CDR1 is KGHSH and CDR2 is LQKENI. V lost 5 bases and J 1 base, leaving 8 bases between the germline ends.

V gene TRBV10-3 combines with J gene TRBJ2-7; tentatively, D is TRBD1 or TRBD2 (7 bases each). Germline values: CDR1 ENHRY, CDR2 SYGVKD. V dropped 6 bases and J dropped 9 bases, with 15 bases sitting between them. The CDR3 is 12 residues long. The CDR3 sequence: CAIRGTGEGQYF. CDR3 bases: TGTGCCATCAGAGGTACAGGGGAGGGGCAGTACTTC.

This sequence joins TRBV14 and TRBJ2-5, with TRBD2 as a possible D gene (5 bases). This CDR3 has 16 amino acids. Trimming took 1 base from V and 7 from J, leaving 19 bases between them. Germline assignment: CDR1 SGHDN and CDR2 FVKESK. CDR3 sequence reads: CASSQVPASHEGTQYF. CDR3 DNA sequence: TGTGCCAGCAGCCAAGTGCCGGCCTCGCACGAGGGGACCCAGTACTTC.

This clone was seen a few times. This chain links TRBV29-1 with TRBJ2-2, with 8 bases matching TRBD2. The V gene's germline CDR1 is SQVTM and CDR2 ANQGSEA. This CDR3 is built from 15 residues. The V gene end was trimmed by 7 bases and the J gene end by 4 bases; junction bases not matched to a gene: 11. CDR3 coding DNA: TGCAGCGCTATAGCGGGGTCTCGTAGCACCGGGGAGCTGTTTTTT. It encodes CSAIAGSRSTGELFF.

This rearrangement joins TRBV12-3 or TRBV12-4 to TRBJ2-3; D not certain. The CDR3 has 13 residues. The ends were cut back, 6 bases at V and 0 bases at J, with 7 bases in the middle. The CDR3 reads CASRLRSTDTQYF. DNA for the CDR3: TGTGCCAGCAGGCTGCGTAGCACAGATACGCAGTATTTT.

The chain combines TRBV2 with TRBJ1-5, with 8 positions matching TRBD1. The CDR3 totals 16 residues. Per the germline V gene, CDR1 is SNHLY and CDR2 is FYNNEI. Trimming at V came to 6 bases and at J to 6 bases, leaving 13 bases not matched to a gene. CDR3 DNA sequence: TGTGCCAGCAGCCCTGACAGGGGATTGGTGGGTCAGCCCCAGCATTTT. This encodes CASSPDRGLVGQPQHF.

The chain couples TRBV27 to TRBJ1-4; TRBD1 agrees at 9 bases. Germline CDR1 MNHEY, CDR2 SMNVEV (reference sequence). The junction had 5 bases not matched to a gene; V was cut back by 4 bases and J by 8 bases. The length of the CDR3 is 14 residues. The CDR3 coding sequence is TGTGCCAGCAGTTCTGCCGGGACAGGGGAAAAACTGTTTTTT. Residues: CASSSAGTGEKLFF.

The chain couples TRBV14 to TRBJ2-5; TRBD2 matches at 9 bases. The V and J ends lost 4 bases and 5 bases, in that order; junction bases with no gene match: 5. Germline V gene data show CDR1 as SGHDN and CDR2 as FVKESK. The CDR3 is 14 residues long. CDR3 amino acids: CASSRITSGETQYF. The DNA for the CDR3 is TGTGCCAGCAGCCGAATAACTAGCGGGGAGACCCAGTACTTC.

The chain joins TRBV3-1 (or the pseudogene TRBV3-2) to TRBJ1-5; D is uncertain. The CDR3 is 15 residues long. The ends were cut back, 1 base at V and 4 bases at J, with 11 bases in the middle. Germline assignment: CDR1 LGHDT and CDR2 YNNKEL (reference sequence). The CDR3: CASSQGVGGNQPQHF. CDR3 sequence (DNA): TGTGCCAGCAGCCAAGGAGTGGGCGGGAATCAGCCCCAGCATTTT.